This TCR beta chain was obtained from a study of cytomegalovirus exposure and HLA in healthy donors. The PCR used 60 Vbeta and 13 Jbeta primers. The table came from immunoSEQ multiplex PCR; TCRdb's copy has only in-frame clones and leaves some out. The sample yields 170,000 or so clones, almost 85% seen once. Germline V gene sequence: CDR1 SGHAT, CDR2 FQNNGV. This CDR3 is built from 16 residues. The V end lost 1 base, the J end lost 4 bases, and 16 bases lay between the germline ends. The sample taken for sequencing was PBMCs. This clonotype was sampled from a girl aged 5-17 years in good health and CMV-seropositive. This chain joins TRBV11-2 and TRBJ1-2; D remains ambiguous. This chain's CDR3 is CASSLVVVRGSYGYTF. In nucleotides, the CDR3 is TGTGCCAGCAGCTTAGTGGTCGTTCGGGGAAGCTATGGCTACACCTTC.